These 9 T cell receptor beta chains originate from one sample sequenced in a study of blood T cell repertoires in COVID-19. Measured with immunoSEQ multiplex PCR; TCRdb has only the in-frame clones, and not every one. The data show under 450,000 clones, with just over 90% seen just once and over 0.7% held by the top ten. The specimen sequenced was PBMCs or T cells enriched from blood (not recorded which). The receptors shown here come from a woman between 40 and 50 years old who had been exposed to COVID-19.

Remarks on this clone: The CDR3 ends on some other residue instead of the conserved phenylalanine or tryptophan, so this is likely a read error. The DNA is omitted, as the CDR3 cannot be located on it reliably, and the CDR3 follows TCRdb's listing. The genes are TRBV6-5 and TRBJ1-2; the table assigns TRBD1, which was not confirmed against the DNA. Germline assignment: CDR1 MNHEY and CDR2 SVGAGI. The CDR3 is 10 amino acids in total, end residues counted. CDR3 loop: CASSSTGITY.

The J gene is TRBJ1-5, the V gene TRBV29-1; D is uncertain. Germline V gene sequence: CDR1 SQVTM, CDR2 ANQGSEA. The length of the CDR3 is 13 residues. V was cut by 8 bases and J by 3 bases, with 14 bases left in between. CDR3 sequence: CSCAAAVNQPQHF. DNA of the CDR3: TGCAGCTGCGCCGCCGCGGTCAATCAGCCCCAGCATTTT.

Worth noting for this clone: This same CDR3 is encoded by further DNA sequences in the sample. The chain couples TRBV7-3 to TRBJ2-1; 8 bases align to TRBD1. J was trimmed by 1 base and V by 4 bases; bases with no gene match: 3. In germline, CDR1 is SGHTA, CDR2 FQGTGA. This CDR3 region has 15 residues. CDR3 amino acids: CASSSDRASYNEQFF. The CDR3 DNA reads as TGTGCCAGCAGCTCGGACAGGGCATCCTACAATGAGCAGTTCTTC.

The genes are TRBV12-3 or TRBV12-4 and TRBJ1-2, with a possible D match to TRBD1 (6 bases). The CDR3 sequence is 11 residues long. V lost 3 bases to trimming and J lost 8 bases, with 7 bases between them. In nucleotides, the CDR3 is TGTGCCAGCAGTTTCGACAGGGGCTACACCTTC. It codes for CASSFDRGYTF.

The rearrangement joins TRBV5-6 to TRBJ2-2, with 10 bases identical to TRBD2. Per the germline V gene, CDR1 is SGHDT and CDR2 is YYEEEE. The CDR3 is 16 amino acids. V was clipped by 3 bases and J by 3 bases; unmatched bases: 5. Written as DNA, the CDR3 is TGTGCCAGCAGCTCTCTAGCGGGAGTTTACACCGGGGAGCTGTTTTTT. Its translation: CASSSLAGVYTGELFF.

A single count supports this clone. CDR3 in amino acids: CASSSAPGDSEQFF. The CDR3 DNA follows: TGCGCCAGCAGCTCGGCGCCCGGGGATAGTGAGCAGTTCTTC. The chain carries TRBV5-1 and TRBJ2-1, with D possibly TRBD2 on 5 matching bases. V lost 3 bases to trimming and J lost 9 bases, with 16 bases between them. The length of the CDR3 is 14 residues. The V gene's germline CDR1 is SGHRS and CDR2 YFSETQ.

This chain joins TRBV9 and TRBJ1-1; a weak D match, TRBD1 (6 bases). The CDR3 totals 15 residues. V lost 3 bases to trimming and J lost 1 base, with 13 bases between them. Germline V gene data show CDR1 as SGDLS and CDR2 as YYNGEE. The CDR3, as DNA: TGTGCCAGCAGCGCAGGGCGAGGGGGGAACACTGAAGCTTTCTTT. It codes for CASSAGRGGNTEAFF.

The chain recombines TRBV7-8 with TRBJ2-4, with 13 bases identical to TRBD2. V dropped 0 bases and J dropped 1; count of bases not matched to a gene: 12. Germline values: CDR1 SGHVS, CDR2 FQNEAQ. This CDR3 is 21 amino acids long. The CDR3 DNA is TGTGCCAGCAGCTTAGCGCCGCCGGGACTAGCGGGATCTATTGCCAAAAACATTCAGTACTTC. Encoded protein: CASSLAPPGLAGSIAKNIQYF.

This clone was found a few times. The rearrangement joins TRBV7-9 to TRBJ1-2; 9 bases match TRBD1. Per germline, CDR1 SEHNR and CDR2 FQNEAQ (reference sequence). Losses at the gene ends were 5 bases for V and 8 bases for J; bases not matched to a gene: 9. The CDR3 loop spans 14 amino acids. CDR3 DNA sequence: TGTGCCAGCAGCCACGGGACAGGGTCGGGGGGCTACACCTTC. Encoded protein: CASSHGTGSGGYTF.